Following are 2 T cell receptor beta chains from one sample sequenced in a study of technical replicates of blood from several donors listed by TCRdb under 2017. Preparation of the library involved the immunoSEQ multiplex PCR assay. TCRdb obtained this table from immuneACCESS and retained in-frame rearrangements with V and J assigned. These tables miss some clones; where compared with another copy, unresolved V genes account for less than half of the shortfall, and the remainder is unexplained. Within this sample are 65,000 to 80,000 clones, with 95% to 97% of them counted one time only. More than 0.25% of the sample rests with the top ten. Sequencing input: T cells isolated from PBMCs. Every receptor here comes from a human donor in good health.

The V call is TRBV11-2, the J call TRBJ2-7, with TRBD1 identical over 9 bases. J was trimmed by 3 bases and V by 5 bases; bases with no gene match: 5. CDR3 size: 14 residues. The germline CDR1 and CDR2 sequences are SGHAT and FQNNGV. CDR3 nucleotide sequence: TGTGCCAGCAGCGGACAGGGGCAATACTACGAGCAGTACTTC. Translation: CASSGQGQYYEQYF.

The chain uses TRBV11-2 and TRBJ2-5; 13 bases line up with TRBD2. Germline trimming cut 4 bases from V and 4 bases from J; bases unmatched to any gene: 9. The germline V gene encodes CDR1 SGHAT and CDR2 FQNNGV. The CDR3 runs to 17 residues. In nucleotides, the CDR3 is TGTGCCAGCAGCTCCGGGACTAGCGGGATCATTAGAGAGACCCAGTACTTC. It specifies CASSSGTSGIIRETQYF. Full variable domain (missing parts from reference TRBV11-2 and TRBJ2-5): EAGVAQSPRYKIIEKRQSVAFWCNPISGHATLYWYQQILGQGPKLLIQFQNNGVVDDSQLPKDRFSAERLKGVDSTLKIQPAKLEDSAVYLCASSSGTSGIIRETQYFGPGTRLLVL.